The clone carrying this TCR beta chain appeared a few times. The antigen remains unidentified. PCR was performed using 60 Vbeta and 13 Jbeta primers. TCRdb keeps only in-frame clones here, not all; method: immunoSEQ multiplex PCR. The data contain about 130,000 clones, around 74% of them singletons. The length of the CDR3 is 11 residues. Trimming cost V 8 bases and J 11 bases, with 15 bases left between them. Germline V CDR1 and CDR2: MNHNY, SVGAGI (reference sequence). The data were taken from a study of cytomegalovirus exposure and HLA in healthy donors. Overall study results and limits: At a 0.05 false discovery rate, a later analysis found approximately 17,000 TCR beta sequences to be associated with HLA alleles. A reported reduction in N-insertions relative to the approximately 640-donor mean was seen in an Asian-associated ancestry cluster in a later analysis. In a later analysis, the majority of CMV-associated beta chains seemingly showed HLA restriction.

The TCR originated in a man younger than 35 in good health and CMV-seropositive. Sample: PBMCs. The chain links TRBV6-6 to TRBJ1-1, with TRBD1 as a possible D gene (6 bases). This chain's CDR3 is CASDRGGAAFF. CDR3 bases: TGTGCCAGCGATAGGGGGGGGGCGGCTTTCTTT.